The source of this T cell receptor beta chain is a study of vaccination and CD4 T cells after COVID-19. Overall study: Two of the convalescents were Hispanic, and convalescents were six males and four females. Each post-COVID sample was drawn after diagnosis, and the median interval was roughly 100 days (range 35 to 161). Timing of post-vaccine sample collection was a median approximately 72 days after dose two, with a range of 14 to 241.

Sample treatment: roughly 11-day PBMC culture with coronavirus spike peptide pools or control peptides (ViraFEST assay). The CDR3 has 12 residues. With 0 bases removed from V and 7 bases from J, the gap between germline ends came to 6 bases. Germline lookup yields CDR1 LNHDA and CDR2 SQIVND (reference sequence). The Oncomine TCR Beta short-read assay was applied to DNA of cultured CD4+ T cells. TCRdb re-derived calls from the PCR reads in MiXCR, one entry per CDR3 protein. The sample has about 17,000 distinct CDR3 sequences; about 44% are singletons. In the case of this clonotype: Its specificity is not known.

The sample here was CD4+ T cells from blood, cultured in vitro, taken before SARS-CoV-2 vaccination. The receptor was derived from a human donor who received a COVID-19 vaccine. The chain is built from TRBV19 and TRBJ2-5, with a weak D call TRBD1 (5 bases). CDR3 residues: CASSIDTGTQYF. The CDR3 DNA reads TGTGCCAGTAGTATAGATACAGGGACCCAGTACTTC.